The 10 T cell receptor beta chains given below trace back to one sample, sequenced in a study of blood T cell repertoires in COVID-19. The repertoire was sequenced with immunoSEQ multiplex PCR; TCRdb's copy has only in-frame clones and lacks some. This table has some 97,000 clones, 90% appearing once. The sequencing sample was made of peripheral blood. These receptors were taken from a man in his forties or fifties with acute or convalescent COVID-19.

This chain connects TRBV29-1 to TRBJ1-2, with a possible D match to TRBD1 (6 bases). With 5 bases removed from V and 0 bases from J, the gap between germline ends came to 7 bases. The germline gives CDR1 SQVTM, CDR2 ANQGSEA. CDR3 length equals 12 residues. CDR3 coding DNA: TGCAGCGTTTGGGACACTAACTATGGCTACACCTTC. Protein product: CSVWDTNYGYTF.

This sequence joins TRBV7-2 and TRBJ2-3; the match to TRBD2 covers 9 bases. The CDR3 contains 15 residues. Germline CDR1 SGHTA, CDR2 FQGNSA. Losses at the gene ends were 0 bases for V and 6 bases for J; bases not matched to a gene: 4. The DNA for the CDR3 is TGTGCCAGCAGCTTAGCGGGGACTAGCTGGGATACGCAGTATTTT. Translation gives CASSLAGTSWDTQYF.

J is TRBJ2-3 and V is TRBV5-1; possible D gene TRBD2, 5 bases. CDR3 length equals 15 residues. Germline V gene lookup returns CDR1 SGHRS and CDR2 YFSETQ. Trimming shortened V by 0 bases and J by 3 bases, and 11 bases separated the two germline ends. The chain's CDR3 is CASSLETSWTDTQYF. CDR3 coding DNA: TGCGCCAGCAGCTTGGAAACTAGTTGGACAGATACGCAGTATTTT. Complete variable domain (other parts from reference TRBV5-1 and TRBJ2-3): KAGVTQTPRYLIKTRGQQVTLSCSPISGHRSVSWYQQTPGQGLQFLFEYFSETQRNKGNFPGRFSGRQFSNSRSEMNVSTLELGDSALYLCASSLETSWTDTQYFGPGTRLTVL.

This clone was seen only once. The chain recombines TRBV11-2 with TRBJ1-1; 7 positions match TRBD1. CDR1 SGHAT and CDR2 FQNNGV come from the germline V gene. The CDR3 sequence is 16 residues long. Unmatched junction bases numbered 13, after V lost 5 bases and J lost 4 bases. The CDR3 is CASSPGQARTGTEAFF. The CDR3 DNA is TGTGCCAGCAGCCCCGGACAGGCCCGGACCGGCACTGAAGCTTTCTTT. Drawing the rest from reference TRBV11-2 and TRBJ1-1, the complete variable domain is EAGVAQSPRYKIIEKRQSVAFWCNPISGHATLYWYQQILGQGPKLLIQFQNNGVVDDSQLPKDRFSAERLKGVDSTLKIQPAKLEDSAVYLCASSPGQARTGTEAFFGQGTRLTVV.

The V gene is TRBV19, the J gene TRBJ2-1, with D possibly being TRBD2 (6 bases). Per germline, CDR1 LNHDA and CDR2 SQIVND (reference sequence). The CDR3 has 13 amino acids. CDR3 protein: CATVRRGYNEQFF. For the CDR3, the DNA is TGTGCGACAGTAAGGCGGGGTTACAATGAGCAGTTCTTC.

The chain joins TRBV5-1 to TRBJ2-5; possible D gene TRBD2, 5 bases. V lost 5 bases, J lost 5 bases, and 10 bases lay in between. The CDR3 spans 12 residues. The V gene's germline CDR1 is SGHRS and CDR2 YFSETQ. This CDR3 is CASSTGLETQYF. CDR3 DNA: TGCGCCAGCAGTACGGGATTGGAGACCCAGTACTTC.

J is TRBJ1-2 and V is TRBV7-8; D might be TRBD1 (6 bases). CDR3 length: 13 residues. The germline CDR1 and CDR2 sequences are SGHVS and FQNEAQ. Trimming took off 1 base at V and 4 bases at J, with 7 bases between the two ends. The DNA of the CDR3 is TGTGCCAGCAGCTTAGAGGGGGTCTATGGCTACACCTTC. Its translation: CASSLEGVYGYTF.

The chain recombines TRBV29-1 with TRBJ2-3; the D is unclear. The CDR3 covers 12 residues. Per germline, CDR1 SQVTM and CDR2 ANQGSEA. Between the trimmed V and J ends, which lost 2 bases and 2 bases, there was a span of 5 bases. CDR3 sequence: CSVELATDTQYF. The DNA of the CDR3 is TGCAGCGTTGAATTAGCCACAGATACGCAGTATTTT.

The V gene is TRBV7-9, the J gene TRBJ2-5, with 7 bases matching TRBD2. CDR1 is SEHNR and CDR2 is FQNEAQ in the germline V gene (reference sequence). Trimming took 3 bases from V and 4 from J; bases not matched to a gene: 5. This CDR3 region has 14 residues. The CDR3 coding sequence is TGTGCCAGCAGCTTCACGGGACTATCAGAGACCCAGTACTTC. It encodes CASSFTGLSETQYF.

In DNA, the CDR3 is TGTGCCATCAGTGCCGGACAGGGGGTAACCGGGGAGCTGTTTTTT. The encoded protein is CAISAGQGVTGELFF. V is TRBV10-3 and J is TRBJ2-2; 10 nucleotides line up with TRBD1. The CDR3 spans 15 residues. Germline V gives CDR1 ENHRY, CDR2 SYGVKD. V gave up 4 bases and J gave up 5 bases; unmatched junction bases: 4.